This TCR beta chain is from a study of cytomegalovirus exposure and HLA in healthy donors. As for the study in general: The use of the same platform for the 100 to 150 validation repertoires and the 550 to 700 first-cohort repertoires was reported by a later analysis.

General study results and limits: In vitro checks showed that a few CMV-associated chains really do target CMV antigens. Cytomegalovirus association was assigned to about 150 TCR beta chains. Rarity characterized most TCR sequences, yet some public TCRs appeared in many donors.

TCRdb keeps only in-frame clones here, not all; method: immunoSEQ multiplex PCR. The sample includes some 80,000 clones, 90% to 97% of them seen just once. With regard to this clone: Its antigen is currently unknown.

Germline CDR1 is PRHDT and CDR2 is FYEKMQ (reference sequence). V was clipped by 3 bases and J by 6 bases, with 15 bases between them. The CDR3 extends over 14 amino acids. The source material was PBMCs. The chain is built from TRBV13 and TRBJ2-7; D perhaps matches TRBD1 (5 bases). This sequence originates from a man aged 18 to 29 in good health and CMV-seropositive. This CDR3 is CASSLGSGPGEQYF. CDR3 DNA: TGTGCCAGCAGCTTGGGGTCAGGGCCGGGCGAGCAGTACTTC.